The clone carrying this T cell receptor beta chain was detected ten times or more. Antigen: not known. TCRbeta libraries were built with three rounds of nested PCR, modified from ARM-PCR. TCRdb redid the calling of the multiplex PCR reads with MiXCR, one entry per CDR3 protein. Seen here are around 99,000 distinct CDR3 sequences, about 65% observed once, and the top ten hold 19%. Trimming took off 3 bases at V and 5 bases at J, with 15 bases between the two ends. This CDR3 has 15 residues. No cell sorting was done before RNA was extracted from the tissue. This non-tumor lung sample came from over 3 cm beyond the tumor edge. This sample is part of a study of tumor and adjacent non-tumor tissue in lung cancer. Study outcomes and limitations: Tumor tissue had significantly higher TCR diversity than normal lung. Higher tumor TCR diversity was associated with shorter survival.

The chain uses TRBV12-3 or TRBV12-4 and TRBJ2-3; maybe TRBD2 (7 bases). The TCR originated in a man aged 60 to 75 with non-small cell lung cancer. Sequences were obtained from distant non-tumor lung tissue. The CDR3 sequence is CASSLDGGPVDTQYF. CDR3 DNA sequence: TGTGCCAGCAGTTTGGACGGGGGGCCAGTAGATACGCAGTATTTT.